Following are 8 T cell receptor beta chains from one sample sequenced in a study of blood T cell repertoires in COVID-19. Sequenced by immunoSEQ multiplex PCR; TCRdb stores in-frame clones only, minus some. This table holds 300,000 or so clones, around 85% found once. The sequencing sample was made of peripheral blood. The receptor set was obtained from a woman in her 50s with active or convalescent COVID-19.

The chain recombines TRBV15 with TRBJ2-7; 10 nucleotides match TRBD2. CDR3 length equals 17 residues. Germline-derived CDR1 and CDR2 are LNHNV and YYDKDF (reference sequence). The junction had 10 bases not matched to a gene; V was cut back by 2 bases and J by 3 bases. The CDR3 DNA sequence: TGTGCCACCAGCAGATCCTTCCCTAGCGGGAGATACTACGAGCAGTACTTC. Protein: CATSRSFPSGRYYEQYF.

The rearrangement uses TRBV28 and TRBJ2-1; tentative D call: TRBD2 (6 bases). This CDR3 has 15 residues. CDR1 is MDHEN, CDR2 SYDVKM, per germline. Trimming stripped 3 bases from V and 7 bases from J, with 16 bases between. CDR3 amino acids: CASSLGGSLGNEQFF. The CDR3 region has the DNA TGTGCCAGCAGTTTGGGGGGATCCCTGGGGAATGAGCAGTTCTTC.

This clone was recorded only once. This chain links TRBV4-1 with TRBJ1-1, with TRBD1 as a possible D gene (6 bases). Trimming took 0 bases from V and 0 from J, leaving 8 bases between them. The CDR3 consists of 15 residues. CDR1 and CDR2 from the germline V gene are MGHRA and YSYEKL. The CDR3 protein is CASSQEQGLNTEAFF. Written as DNA, the CDR3 is TGCGCCAGCAGCCAAGAACAGGGATTGAACACTGAAGCTTTCTTT.

The chain employs TRBV5-4 and TRBJ2-7, with 8 bases fitting TRBD1. CDR1 and CDR2 from the germline V gene are SGHNT and YYREEE (reference sequence). V dropped 4 bases and J dropped 4; count of bases not matched to a gene: 13. The CDR3 runs to 16 residues. The chain's CDR3 is CASSAGPGTGPYEQYF. The CDR3 DNA reads TGTGCCAGCAGCGCGGGCCCGGGGACAGGCCCATACGAGCAGTACTTC.

The chain recombines TRBV18 with TRBJ1-4, with D uncertain. V was shortened by 0 bases and J by 1 base, with 15 bases between the two germline ends. The CDR3 contains 18 residues. CDR1 KGHSH and CDR2 LQKENI come from the germline V gene. This chain's CDR3 is CASSPPVEVSGTNEKLFF. The CDR3 DNA sequence: TGTGCCAGCTCACCACCGGTTGAGGTTTCCGGAACTAATGAAAAACTGTTTTTT.

This clone was seen a handful of times. CDR3 residues: CASSSTKLAEVYNEQFF. In DNA form, the CDR3 reads TGTGCCAGCAGTTCGACCAAACTAGCGGAGGTCTACAATGAGCAGTTCTTC. The genes are TRBV27 and TRBJ2-1; 8 bases match TRBD2. Trimming removed 4 bases from V and 3 bases from J; junction bases left unmatched: 11. The CDR3 totals 17 residues. Germline assignment: CDR1 MNHEY and CDR2 SMNVEV (reference sequence).

The V gene is TRBV10-3, the J gene TRBJ2-3; 9 positions agree with TRBD2. Per the germline V gene, CDR1 is ENHRY and CDR2 is SYGVKD. V lost 8 bases and J lost 7; bases outside the gene matches: 4. The CDR3 loop spans 12 amino acids. The CDR3 region is CAIGSGRYTQYF. CDR3 coding DNA: TGTGCCATCGGAAGCGGGAGGTATACGCAGTATTTT.

This clone was observed once. This chain links TRBV11-2 with TRBJ2-1, with TRBD2 identical over 8 bases. The CDR3 is made up of 15 amino acids. Germline V gene sequence: CDR1 SGHAT, CDR2 FQNNGV. With V trimmed by 5 bases and J by 6 bases, 9 bases remained unmatched. The CDR3 reads CASSPPGLAANEQFF. The DNA for the CDR3 is TGTGCCAGCAGCCCACCCGGACTAGCCGCCAATGAGCAGTTCTTC.